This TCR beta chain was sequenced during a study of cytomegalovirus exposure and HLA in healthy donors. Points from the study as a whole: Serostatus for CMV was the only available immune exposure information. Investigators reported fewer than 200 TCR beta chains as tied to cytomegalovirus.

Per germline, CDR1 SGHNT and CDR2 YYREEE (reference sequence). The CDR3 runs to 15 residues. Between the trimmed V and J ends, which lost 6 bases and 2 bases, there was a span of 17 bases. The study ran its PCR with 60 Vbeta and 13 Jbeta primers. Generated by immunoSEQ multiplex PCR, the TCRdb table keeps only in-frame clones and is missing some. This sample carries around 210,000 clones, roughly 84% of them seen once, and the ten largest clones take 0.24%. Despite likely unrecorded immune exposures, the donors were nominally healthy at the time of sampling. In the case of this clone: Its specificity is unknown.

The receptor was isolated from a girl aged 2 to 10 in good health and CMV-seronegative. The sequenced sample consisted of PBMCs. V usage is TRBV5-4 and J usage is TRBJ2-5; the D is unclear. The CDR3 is CASTLYSGRQETQYF. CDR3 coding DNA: TGTGCCAGCACCCTTTACAGTGGCAGACAAGAGACCCAGTACTTC.